This TCR beta chain was retrieved from a study of T cell changes during pregnancy in multiple sclerosis. This CDR3 spans 14 amino acids. Germline loops: CDR1 MNHEY, CDR2 SVGAGI. Trimming left V 5 bases short and J 11 bases short, with 18 bases between. Profiling relied on immunoSEQ multiplex PCR, and the TCRdb table lists in-frame clones only, not all of them. This table has roughly 75,000 clones, around 93% appearing once. The chain carries TRBV6-5 and TRBJ1-4; D perhaps matches TRBD1 (5 bases). The clonotype originates from a female donor in good health, enrolled as a control in a pregnancy study. The sequenced sample was peripheral blood, obtained after pregnancy. The chain's CDR3 is CASSTRGGRVKLFF. As DNA, the CDR3 is TGTGCCAGCAGTACGAGGGGAGGTCGGGTGAAACTGTTTTTT.